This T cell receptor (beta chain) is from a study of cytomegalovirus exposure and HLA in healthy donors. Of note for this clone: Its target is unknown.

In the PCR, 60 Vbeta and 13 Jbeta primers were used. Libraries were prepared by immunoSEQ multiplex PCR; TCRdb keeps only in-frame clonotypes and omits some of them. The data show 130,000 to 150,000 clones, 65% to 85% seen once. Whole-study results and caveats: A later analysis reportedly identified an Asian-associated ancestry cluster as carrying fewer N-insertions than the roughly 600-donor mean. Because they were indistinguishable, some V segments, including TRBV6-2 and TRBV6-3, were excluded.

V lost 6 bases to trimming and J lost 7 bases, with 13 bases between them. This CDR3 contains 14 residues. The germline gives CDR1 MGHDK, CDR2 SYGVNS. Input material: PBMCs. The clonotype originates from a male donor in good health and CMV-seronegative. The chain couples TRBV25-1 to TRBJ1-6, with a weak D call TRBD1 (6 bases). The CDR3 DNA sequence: TGTGCCAGCAGCCTGGGACACGGAAATTCACCCCTCCACTTT. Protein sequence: CASSLGHGNSPLHF. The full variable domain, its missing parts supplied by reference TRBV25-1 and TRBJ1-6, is EADIYQTPRYLVIGTGKKITLECSQTMGHDKMYWYQQDPGMELHLIHYSYGVNSTEKGDLSSESTVSRIRTEHFPLTLESARPSHTSQYLCASSLGHGNSPLHFGNGTRLTVT.